The 21 T cell receptor beta chains reported below all come from one sample, sequenced in a study of neoadjuvant anti-PD-1 for oral cavity cancer. Method: immunoSEQ multiplex PCR; TCRdb's copy keeps in-frame clones and lacks some. The sample yields fewer than 20,000 clones, about 70% seen once. This material consisted of PBMCs, taken before nivolumab (anti-PD-1) treatment. All receptors come from a person aged 35 to 85 with oral cavity squamous cell carcinoma.

This chain links TRBV29-1 with TRBJ2-4; D remains unclear. Germline values: CDR1 SQVTM, CDR2 ANQGSEA. Trimming removed 4 bases at V and 2 bases at J, with 6 bases between. The CDR3 is 12 residues long. In DNA, the CDR3 is TGCAGCGTTGTAGCCTCCAAAAACATTCAGTACTTC. Its protein is CSVVASKNIQYF.

Only a few counts were recorded for this clone. The chain's CDR3 is CASSIERNTGELFF. CDR3 sequence (DNA): TGTGCCAGTAGTATAGAAAGGAACACCGGGGAGCTGTTTTTT. The V call is TRBV19, the J call TRBJ2-2; D is unresolved. Trimming cost V 0 bases and J 1 base, with 3 bases left between them. CDR1 and CDR2 from the germline V gene are LNHDA and SQIVND (reference sequence). CDR3 length equals 14 residues.

CDR3 in DNA: TGTGCCAGCAGTTCCCGGCTCATTGACTACGAGCAGTACTTC. Translation: CASSSRLIDYEQYF. The chain employs TRBV28 and TRBJ2-7; unclear D gene. V was pared by 4 bases and J by 3 bases, with 13 bases between. Germline V CDR1 and CDR2: MDHEN, SYDVKM. The CDR3 consists of 14 residues.

The V and J genes are TRBV27 and TRBJ1-4; 12 bases align to TRBD1. J lost 7 bases, V lost 5 bases, and 5 bases had no gene match. The CDR3 loop spans 15 amino acids. CDR1 is MNHEY and CDR2 is SMNVEV in the germline V gene (reference sequence). The CDR3 DNA reads TGTGCCAGCAGTCCAGGGACAGGGGGCAGTGAAAAACTGTTTTTT. Protein product: CASSPGTGGSEKLFF.

The rearrangement uses TRBV6-4 and TRBJ2-2, with D perhaps TRBD2 (6 bases). The CDR3 extends over 14 amino acids. Trimming left V 0 bases short and J 7 bases short, with 9 bases between. Per the germline V gene, CDR1 is MRHNA and CDR2 is SNTAGT. The CDR3 region has the DNA TGTGCCAGCAGTGACTCAGCGGGCGGCGGGGAGCTGTTTTTT. This sequence encodes CASSDSAGGGELFF.

The chain employs TRBV7-8 and TRBJ1-4; D not certain. CDR1 is SGHVS and CDR2 is FQNEAQ in the germline V gene. The V gene lost 3 bases and the J gene lost 0 bases, with 8 bases spanning the gap. The CDR3 consists of 15 residues. CDR3 sequence (DNA): TGTGCCAGCAGCTTCAGTTCGGCAACTAATGAAAAACTGTTTTTT. Translating gives CASSFSSATNEKLFF.

Only a few counts were recorded for this clone. The chain has TRBV19 and TRBJ2-5; 7 bases are shared with TRBD1. Germline CDR1 LNHDA, CDR2 SQIVND (reference sequence). J gave up 4 bases and V 4 bases, and 9 bases lay outside the gene matches. The CDR3 contains 15 residues. CDR3 coding DNA: TGTGCCAGTAGTACCGGGACAGCTTCGGGAGAGACCCAGTACTTC. The encoded protein is CASSTGTASGETQYF.

The rearrangement uses TRBV25-1 and TRBJ1-1; D not certain. The CDR3 is made up of 18 amino acids. V lost 1 base to trimming and J lost 1 base, with 19 bases between them. Germline values: CDR1 MGHDK, CDR2 SYGVNS. CDR3 nucleotides: TGTGCCAGCAGTGAATGGGGTACTGACCCGAGATCGAACACTGAAGCTTTCTTT. This codes for CASSEWGTDPRSNTEAFF.

The J gene is TRBJ1-2, the V gene TRBV6-6; perhaps TRBD1 as D (5 bases). The germline V gene has CDR1 MNHNY and CDR2 SVGAGI (reference sequence). V shed 6 bases and J shed 8 bases, with 16 bases lying between them. The CDR3 sequence is 13 residues long. The CDR3 loop is CASSLGTLRGYTF. CDR3 coding DNA: TGTGCCAGCAGCCTCGGGACCCTTCGGGGCTACACCTTC.

The J gene is TRBJ1-5, the V gene TRBV30; no firm D call. The CDR3 runs to 14 residues. V lost 0 bases to trimming and J lost 2 bases, with 8 bases between them. CDR1 and CDR2 (germline): GTSNPN, SVGIG (reference sequence). In DNA, the CDR3 is TGTGCCTGGAGTGTATGGGGTGGCAATCAGCCCCAGCATTTT. Translation: CAWSVWGGNQPQHF. The whole variable domain, filled in from reference TRBV30 and TRBJ1-5, reads SQTIHQWPATLVQPVGSPLSLECTVEGTSNPNLYWYRQAAGRGLQLLFYSVGIGQISSEVPQNLSASRPQDRQFILSSKKLLLSDSGFYLCAWSVWGGNQPQHFGDGTRLSIL.

This chain joins TRBV4-1 and TRBJ1-4; a weak D match, TRBD1 (6 bases). This CDR3 is built from 14 residues. The germline V gene has CDR1 MGHRA and CDR2 YSYEKL. V was trimmed by 3 bases and J by 7 bases, leaving 12 bases between them. The CDR3 sequence: CASSQIQGVEKLFF. The DNA of the CDR3 is TGCGCCAGCAGCCAGATACAGGGTGTTGAAAAACTGTTTTTT.

The chain has TRBV21-1 and TRBJ2-7. TRBV21-1 is tagged as a pseudogene. The CDR3 has 18 residues. The CDR3 nucleotides are TGTGCCAGCAGCAAAGCGCCCTGGACGGTCTCCAGCTCCTACGAGCAGTACTTC. It encodes CASSKAPWTVSSSYEQYF.

This clone has just a few counts. The V and J genes are TRBV5-3 and TRBJ1-2; D remains unclear. TRBV5-3 is an ORF, with its function uncertain. The CDR3 totals 9 residues. V lost 4 bases, J lost 8 bases, and 3 bases lay in between. The CDR3 here is CARSGGYTF. CDR3 in DNA: TGTGCCAGAAGCGGCGGCTACACCTTC.

The chain combines TRBV10-3 with TRBJ1-5; D not certain. The CDR3 contains 15 residues. V lost 4 bases and J lost 2, with 12 bases in between. The germline V gene encodes CDR1 ENHRY and CDR2 SYGVKD. In DNA, the CDR3 is TGTGCCATCAGTGCCGCGGGAATGGGCAATCAGCCCCAGCATTTT. Translation gives CAISAAGMGNQPQHF.

V usage is TRBV7-6 and J usage is TRBJ2-7, with D tentatively TRBD1 or TRBD2 (5 bases each). The CDR3 has 14 amino acids. Trimming cost V 2 bases and J 6 bases, with 14 bases left between them. Germline CDR1 is SGHVS and CDR2 is FNYEAQ. The CDR3 loop is CASSLQQAGTEQYF. The CDR3 nucleotides are TGTGCCAGCAGCTTACAACAGGCTGGGACCGAGCAGTACTTC.

This sequence joins TRBV5-1 and TRBJ1-1; the match to TRBD1 covers 8 bases. CDR3 size: 13 residues. In germline, CDR1 is SGHRS, CDR2 YFSETQ. V lost 7 bases and J lost 6; bases outside the gene matches: 8. For the CDR3, the DNA is TGCGCCAGCGGCCTTATACAGGGGGCTGAAGCTTTCTTT. Its protein is CASGLIQGAEAFF.

The CDR3 DNA reads TGTGCCAGCAGTTTGGGGAGGGGGCGGGAGGACGAGACCCAGTACTTC. It codes for CASSLGRGREDETQYF. This chain uses TRBV27 with TRBJ2-5; tentative D call: TRBD2 (8 bases). Trimming removed 3 bases from V and 5 bases from J, with 19 bases in between. CDR1 is MNHEY and CDR2 is SMNVEV in the germline V gene (reference sequence). The CDR3 loop spans 16 amino acids.

V usage is TRBV2 and J usage is TRBJ2-7; the match to TRBD2 covers 11 bases. J lost 5 bases, V lost 7 bases, and 13 bases had no gene match. Per the germline V gene, CDR1 is SNHLY and CDR2 is FYNNEI. The CDR3 length is 16 residues. CDR3 protein: CASMGGGSGRANEQYF. As DNA, the CDR3 is TGTGCCAGCATGGGGGGCGGTAGCGGGAGGGCCAACGAGCAGTACTTC.

This sequence joins TRBV28 and TRBJ1-1; no firm D call. Germline assignment: CDR1 MDHEN and CDR2 SYDVKM. The CDR3 is 14 amino acids. Deletions cut 3 bases from V and 5 bases from J, with 13 bases between. CDR3 sequence (DNA): TGTGCCAGCAGTTTCGGGGAAGTGGGGACTGAAGCTTTCTTT. This gives the protein CASSFGEVGTEAFF.

This chain uses TRBV27 with TRBJ1-2; 8 positions agree with TRBD1. V lost 2 bases and J lost 4; bases outside the gene matches: 3. Germline CDR1 is MNHEY and CDR2 is SMNVEV (reference sequence). The CDR3 runs 14 residues. CDR3 amino acids: CASSLGQGTYGYTF. As DNA, the CDR3 is TGTGCCAGCAGTTTAGGACAGGGAACCTATGGCTACACCTTC.

This chain uses TRBV4-1 with TRBJ1-2, with D possibly matching TRBD1 (5 bases). CDR1 is MGHRA, CDR2 YSYEKL, per germline. Trimming stripped 0 bases from V and 5 bases from J, with 13 bases between. The CDR3 is made up of 15 amino acids. The CDR3 here is CASSQDHIGAYGYTF. The CDR3 DNA reads TGCGCCAGCAGCCAAGATCACATAGGGGCTTATGGCTACACCTTC.